This record covers a single TCR beta chain. Its antigen is unknown. These data come from a study of cytomegalovirus exposure and HLA in healthy donors. Findings of the study overall: According to a later analysis, donors in an Asian-associated ancestry cluster reportedly had fewer N-insertions than the roughly 720-donor mean. Based on reports, TCR beta sequences accurately predicted HLA-A and HLA-B alleles for most subjects. Despite most TCR sequences being rare, some public TCRs occurred in many donors. TCR beta V- and J-gene trimming, according to a later analysis, was linked to a missense DCLRE1C variant.

Both 60 Vbeta primers and 13 Jbeta primers went into the PCR. Sequencing was performed with immunoSEQ multiplex PCR; in TCRdb, only in-frame clones are kept and a portion is missing. The profile shows some 140,000 clones, approximately 61% of them singletons. The source material was PBMCs. The origin of this receptor is a human donor in good health.

The CDR3 coding sequence is TGTGCCAGCAGCCTGGACGGGAGGGCCCCAGGGAGCGGGGAGCTGTTTTTT. Translating it yields CASSLDGRAPGSGELFF. The rearrangement uses TRBV5-4 and TRBJ2-2; 8 bases are shared with TRBD2. After removal of 4 bases from V and 7 bases from J, the junction contained 15 bases not matched to a gene. CDR3 length: 17 residues. Germline V CDR1 and CDR2: SGHNT, YYREEE (reference sequence).